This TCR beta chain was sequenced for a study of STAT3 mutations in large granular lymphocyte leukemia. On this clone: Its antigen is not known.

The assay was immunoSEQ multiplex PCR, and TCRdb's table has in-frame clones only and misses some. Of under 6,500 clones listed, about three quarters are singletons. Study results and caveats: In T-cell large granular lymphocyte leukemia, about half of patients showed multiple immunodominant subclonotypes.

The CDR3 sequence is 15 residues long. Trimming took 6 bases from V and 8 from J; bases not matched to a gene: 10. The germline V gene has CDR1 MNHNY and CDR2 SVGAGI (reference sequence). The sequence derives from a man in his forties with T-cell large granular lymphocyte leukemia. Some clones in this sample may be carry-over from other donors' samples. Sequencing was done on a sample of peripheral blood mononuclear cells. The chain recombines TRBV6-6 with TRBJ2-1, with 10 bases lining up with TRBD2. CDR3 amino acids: CASSSSGRGLDEQFF. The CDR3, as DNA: TGTGCCAGCAGCTCCAGCGGGAGGGGGTTGGATGAGCAGTTCTTC.